The present T cell receptor beta chain was sequenced within a study of blood T cell repertoires in COVID-19. Background on the study: From the United States, Italy and Spain came samples of acute and convalescent COVID-19. Sources were T cells, B-cell-depleted T cells, or PBMCs; the material itself was cDNA or gDNA.

Study processing details: Researchers report that nucleated cell counts were estimated from reference gene primer amplification. Sequencing used immunoSEQ multiplex PCR; TCRdb keeps in-frame clones, though not all of them. V, J and clone size derive from that table, while D and trimming were established from the DNA sequence. The sample lists just over 60,000 clones; less than 80% were seen once. Germline V CDR1 and CDR2: LNHNV, YYDKDF (reference sequence). V was pared by 5 bases and J by 3 bases, with 17 bases between. The CDR3 is 16 amino acids. This clone has only one observation. Sequenced material: peripheral blood. The rearrangement uses TRBV15 and TRBJ1-5, with D possibly TRBD1 on 5 matching bases. The TCR was taken from a man in his sixties with acute or convalescent COVID-19. The CDR3 sequence: CATSAPQGLHNQPQHF. CDR3 DNA: TGTGCCACCAGCGCACCCCAGGGTCTACACAATCAGCCCCAGCATTTT.